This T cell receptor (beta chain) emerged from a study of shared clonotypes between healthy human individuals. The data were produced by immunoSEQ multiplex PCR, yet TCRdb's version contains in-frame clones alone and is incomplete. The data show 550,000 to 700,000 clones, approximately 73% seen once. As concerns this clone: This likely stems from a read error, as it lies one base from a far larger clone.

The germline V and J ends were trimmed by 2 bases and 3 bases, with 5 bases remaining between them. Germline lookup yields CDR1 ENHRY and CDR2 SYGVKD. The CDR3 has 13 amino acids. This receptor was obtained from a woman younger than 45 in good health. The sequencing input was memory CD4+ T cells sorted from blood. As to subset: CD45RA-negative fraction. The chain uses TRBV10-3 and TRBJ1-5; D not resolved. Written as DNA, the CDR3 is TGTGCCATCAGTGAGGGAAACAATCAGCCCCAGCATTTT. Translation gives CAISEGNNQPQHF.